This T cell receptor beta chain was recovered during a study of T cell repertoires in cytomegalovirus infection. Study conclusions and caveats: People with CMV and the relevant HLA were identified by cumulative public TCR beta family frequency.

CDR1 is SGHTA and CDR2 is FQGNSA in the germline V gene. The V end lost 6 bases, the J end lost 4 bases, and 10 bases lay between the germline ends. The CDR3 is made up of 13 amino acids. In TCRdb, the reads were re-called with MiXCR into one record per CDR3 protein. This sample carries about 250,000 distinct CDR3 sequences, 9% to 15% of them seen once, and the ten largest clones take 1.5% to 2%. This clonotype was observed many times. Its antigen is not identified. Sequencing input: PBMCs. This receptor was identified in a human donor in good health (CMV status not recorded). Some clones in this sample may be carry-over from other donors' samples. The chain employs TRBV7-2 and TRBJ2-1, with D tentatively TRBD1 (6 bases). The CDR3 DNA sequence: TGTGCCAGCAGACCGGGACAATACAATGAGCAGTTCTTC. Protein sequence: CASRPGQYNEQFF.